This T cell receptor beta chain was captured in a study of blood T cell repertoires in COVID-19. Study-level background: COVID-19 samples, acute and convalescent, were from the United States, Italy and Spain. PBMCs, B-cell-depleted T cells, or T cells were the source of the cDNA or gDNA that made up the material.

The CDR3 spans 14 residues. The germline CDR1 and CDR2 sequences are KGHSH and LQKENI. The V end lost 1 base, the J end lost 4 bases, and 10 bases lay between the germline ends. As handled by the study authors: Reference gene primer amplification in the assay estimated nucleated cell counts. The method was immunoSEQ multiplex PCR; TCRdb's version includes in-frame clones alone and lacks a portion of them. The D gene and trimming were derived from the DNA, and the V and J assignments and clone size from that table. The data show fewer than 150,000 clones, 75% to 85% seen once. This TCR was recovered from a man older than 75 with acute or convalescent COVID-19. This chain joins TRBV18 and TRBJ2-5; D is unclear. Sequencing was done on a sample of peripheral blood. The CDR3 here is CASSPRQVGETQYF. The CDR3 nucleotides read TGTGCCAGCTCACCACGCCAGGTTGGAGAGACCCAGTACTTC.